These 32 T cell receptor beta chains share one sample of origin, sequenced in a study of cytomegalovirus exposure and HLA in healthy donors. The repertoire was sequenced with immunoSEQ multiplex PCR; TCRdb's copy has only in-frame clones and lacks some. Altogether some 180,000 clones are present, 86% being singletons, with the ten largest covering 6% to 8%. Sequencing was performed on PBMCs. Receptors originate from a man aged 25 to 40 in good health and CMV-seropositive.

The rearrangement uses TRBV4-3 and TRBJ2-5; D possibly corresponds to TRBD2 (5 bases). The V gene lost 0 bases and the J gene lost 5 bases, with 13 bases spanning the gap. The germline V gene encodes CDR1 LGHNA and CDR2 YSLEER. The length of the CDR3 is 15 residues. CDR3 DNA sequence: TGCGCCAGCAGCCAAGAGGCGGGCCTCCTTGAGACCCAGTACTTC. Translated: CASSQEAGLLETQYF.

The CDR3 bases are TGTGCCAGTACGGGGGCGCGAAGCTATGGCTACACCTTC. This codes for CASTGARSYGYTF. The chain employs TRBV2 and TRBJ1-2; possibly TRBD1 for D (6 bases). Per germline, CDR1 SNHLY and CDR2 FYNNEI. The CDR3 is 13 residues long. Trimming stripped 9 bases from V and 4 bases from J, with 15 bases between.

The chain links TRBV6-5 to TRBJ1-1; the D gene is possibly TRBD1 (6 bases). The CDR3 is 14 residues long. CDR1 is MNHEY and CDR2 is SVGAGI in the germline V gene. V lost 2 bases to trimming and J lost 0 bases, with 7 bases between them. CDR3 DNA: TGTGCCAGCAGTTACGGGGGGCTGAACACTGAAGCTTTCTTT. This translates into CASSYGGLNTEAFF.

The gene calls are TRBV14 and TRBJ2-7, with D perhaps matching TRBD1 (7 bases). The CDR3 spans 16 residues. Germline CDR1 is SGHDN and CDR2 is FVKESK. Trimming shortened V by 1 base and J by 2 bases, and 15 bases separated the two germline ends. The CDR3 region is CASSQVGGRGAYEQYF. The CDR3 nucleotides read TGTGCCAGCAGCCAAGTTGGGGGCAGGGGGGCCTACGAGCAGTACTTC.

The J gene is TRBJ2-1, the V gene TRBV27; D could derive from TRBD1 or TRBD2 (5 bases each). In germline, CDR1 is MNHEY, CDR2 SMNVEV (reference sequence). Trimming stripped 2 bases from V and 2 bases from J, with 19 bases between. The CDR3 is 18 amino acids. In nucleotides, the CDR3 is TGTGCCAGCAGTTTAATGGGGGTGGAGGCGATAACCTACAATGAGCAGTTCTTC. Translated, it gives CASSLMGVEAITYNEQFF.

V and J are TRBV6-1 and TRBJ2-3, with D unclear. The CDR3 covers 15 residues. V lost 2 bases to trimming and J lost 7 bases, with 16 bases between them. Germline CDR1 and CDR2: MNHNS and SASEGT. The CDR3 sequence is CASSERPLALNTQYF. CDR3 DNA sequence: TGTGCCAGCAGTGAAAGGCCTCTCGCTTTGAATACGCAGTATTTT.

The rearrangement uses TRBV19 and TRBJ2-7; 7 bases match TRBD1. Germline V lookup: CDR1 LNHDA, CDR2 SQIVND (reference sequence). Unmatched junction bases numbered 8, after V lost 4 bases and J lost 2 bases. The CDR3 runs to 15 residues. CDR3 sequence reads: CASSTLWTGAYEQYF. The CDR3 DNA reads TGTGCCAGTAGTACGCTGTGGACAGGAGCCTACGAGCAGTACTTC.

This clone has more than one count but fewer than ten. This chain connects TRBV19 to TRBJ2-2; D is ambiguous. The ends were cut back, 5 bases at V and 1 base at J, with 11 bases in the middle. CDR1 and CDR2 (germline): LNHDA, SQIVND (reference sequence). The CDR3 runs to 15 residues. The CDR3 loop is CASSSQDENTGELFF. The CDR3 DNA sequence: TGTGCCAGTAGTTCGCAGGACGAGAACACCGGGGAGCTGTTTTTT.

The chain uses TRBV6-5 and TRBJ2-5; weak D call: TRBD2 (5 bases). V was shortened by 2 bases and J by 5 bases, with 12 bases between the two germline ends. The germline V gene encodes CDR1 MNHEY and CDR2 SVGAGI. CDR3 length equals 14 residues. CDR3 in DNA: TGTGCCAGCAGTTACAATGGGCGGACTGAGACCCAGTACTTC. Protein: CASSYNGRTETQYF.

The chain has TRBV27 and TRBJ1-2, with D uncertain. Germline CDR1 is MNHEY and CDR2 is SMNVEV (reference sequence). This CDR3 is built from 15 residues. Trimming took 4 bases from V and 4 from J, leaving 16 bases between them. CDR3: CASSSGFPRGYGYTF. Written as DNA, the CDR3 is TGTGCCAGCAGTTCGGGATTTCCCCGAGGCTATGGCTACACCTTC.

V and J are TRBV18 and TRBJ1-1; the D is unclear. V was shortened by 3 bases and J by 2 bases, with 7 bases between the two germline ends. Per the germline V gene, CDR1 is KGHSH and CDR2 is LQKENI. The CDR3 extends over 13 amino acids. CDR3 loop: CASSPAPNTEAFF. Here the CDR3 DNA reads TGTGCCAGCTCACCCGCGCCAAACACTGAAGCTTTCTTT.

The chain carries TRBV2 and TRBJ2-1; D gene unclear. V was pared by 5 bases and J by 10 bases, with 18 bases between. CDR1 is SNHLY, CDR2 FYNNEI, per germline. The CDR3 covers 14 residues. The chain's CDR3 is CASSIRPVLGEQFF. The CDR3 coding sequence is TGTGCCAGCAGTATCCGACCCGTTCTGGGGGAGCAGTTCTTC.

The chain links TRBV5-1 to TRBJ2-7; D is perhaps TRBD2 (5 bases). This CDR3 is 14 amino acids long. Germline CDR1 SGHRS, CDR2 YFSETQ. V was trimmed by 3 bases and J by 5 bases, leaving 15 bases between them. This chain's CDR3 is CASSWRQEANEQYF. CDR3 in DNA: TGCGCCAGCAGCTGGAGGCAGGAGGCAAACGAGCAGTACTTC. Using reference TRBV5-1 and TRBJ2-7 for the parts outside the CDR3, the full variable domain is KAGVTQTPRYLIKTRGQQVTLSCSPISGHRSVSWYQQTPGQGLQFLFEYFSETQRNKGNFPGRFSGRQFSNSRSEMNVSTLELGDSALYLCASSWRQEANEQYFGPGTRLTVT.

The chain uses TRBV11-1 and TRBJ2-7; 7 bases are a match to TRBD1. The CDR3 sequence is 15 residues long. From germline, CDR1 is SGHAT and CDR2 FQDESV (reference sequence). Unmatched junction bases numbered 10, after V lost 3 bases and J lost 5 bases. CDR3 bases: TGTGCCAGCAGCTTTACAGGGGTACCCGGCGACGAGCAGTACTTC. It translates to CASSFTGVPGDEQYF.

The chain links TRBV29-1 to TRBJ1-1, with 7 bases identical to TRBD1. Germline lookup yields CDR1 SQVTM and CDR2 ANQGSEA. The CDR3 has 13 residues. Germline trimming cut 4 bases from V and 5 bases from J; bases unmatched to any gene: 7. The CDR3 DNA sequence: TGCAGCGTTGCGAAGGGGGCGGGGACTGAAGCTTTCTTT. It specifies CSVAKGAGTEAFF.

The rearrangement joins TRBV6-1 to TRBJ1-5; D is undetermined. This CDR3 has 12 residues. Trimming took off 3 bases at V and 6 bases at J, with 6 bases between the two ends. CDR1 and CDR2 from the germline V gene are MNHNS and SASEGT. DNA for the CDR3: TGTGCCAGCAGTGATTTTGGTCAGCCCCAGCATTTT. Translation: CASSDFGQPQHF.

This clone was detected only once. This chain uses TRBV5-1 with TRBJ2-2, with TRBD1 as a possible D gene (5 bases). The germline V gene has CDR1 SGHRS and CDR2 YFSETQ. This CDR3 contains 17 residues. Between the trimmed V and J ends, which lost 0 bases and 3 bases, there was a span of 15 bases. Here the CDR3 DNA reads TGCGCCAGCAGCTTGGATCTGAGCCGCAGGGACACCGGGGAGCTGTTTTTT. This translates into CASSLDLSRRDTGELFF.

The chain employs TRBV10-3 and TRBJ2-1; 7 bases are shared with TRBD2. Germline V lookup: CDR1 ENHRY, CDR2 SYGVKD. This CDR3 has 13 amino acids. With V trimmed by 8 bases and J by 7 bases, 8 bases remained unmatched. CDR3 sequence (DNA): TGTGCCATCGATGCGGGAGTACAGAATGAGCAGTTCTTC. This sequence encodes CAIDAGVQNEQFF.

V is TRBV6-5 and J is TRBJ1-1; D is unresolved. Trimming removed 4 bases from V and 1 base from J, with 10 bases in between. The CDR3 covers 14 residues. Germline CDR1 and CDR2: MNHEY and SVGAGI. The CDR3 reads CASSWAHWNTEAFF. DNA for the CDR3: TGTGCCAGCAGTTGGGCACACTGGAACACTGAAGCTTTCTTT.

This clone is labeled medium-sized. The chain joins TRBV5-1 to TRBJ2-2; 8 bases fit TRBD2. CDR3 length: 15 residues. Germline lookup yields CDR1 SGHRS and CDR2 YFSETQ. With V trimmed by 0 bases and J by 6 bases, 4 bases remained unmatched. CDR3 DNA sequence: TGCGCCAGCAGCTTGGGAGCGGGAGAGGCCGGGGAGCTGTTTTTT. It translates to CASSLGAGEAGELFF.

The gene calls are TRBV13 and TRBJ1-3; D possibly corresponds to TRBD1 (5 bases). This CDR3 spans 13 amino acids. Trimming pared 3 bases from V and 6 bases from J, leaving 9 bases between. Germline V gives CDR1 PRHDT, CDR2 FYEKMQ (reference sequence). The CDR3 region has the DNA TGTGCCAGCAGCTTGGGGCTTGAAAACACCATATATTTT. Amino acids: CASSLGLENTIYF.

This rearrangement joins TRBV7-9 to TRBJ2-7; TRBD2 matches at 10 bases. The CDR3 contains 14 residues. J lost 5 bases, V lost 6 bases, and 7 bases had no gene match. CDR1 and CDR2 (germline): SEHNR, FQNEAQ (reference sequence). As DNA, the CDR3 is TGTGCCAGCAGTGGACTAGCGGCCTCTCACGAGCAGTACTTC. It is translated as CASSGLAASHEQYF.

The chain has TRBV2 and TRBJ1-1; possible D gene TRBD1, 6 bases. CDR1 and CDR2 (germline): SNHLY, FYNNEI. This CDR3 has 14 residues. V was clipped by 6 bases and J by 4 bases, with 15 bases between them. The CDR3 bases are TGTGCCAGCAGATCCAGGGGAATAGGCACTGAAGCTTTCTTT. Its protein is CASRSRGIGTEAFF.

J is TRBJ2-7 and V is TRBV7-3; the match to TRBD1 covers 11 bases. The CDR3 runs 14 residues. Germline CDR1 and CDR2: SGHTA and FQGTGA. V shed 5 bases and J 4 bases; nucleotides not matched to a gene: 4. The CDR3 sequence: CASSPDRGLYEQYF. The DNA of the CDR3 is TGTGCCAGCAGCCCGGACAGGGGGCTTTACGAGCAGTACTTC.

For the CDR3, the DNA is TGTGCCAGCAGCTTAGATGGCAGGGGCTACGAGCAGTACTTC. Protein product: CASSLDGRGYEQYF. J is TRBJ2-7 and V is TRBV13; weak D call: TRBD1 (6 bases). Trimming stripped 1 base from V and 3 bases from J, with 10 bases between. The CDR3 spans 14 residues. Germline lookup yields CDR1 PRHDT and CDR2 FYEKMQ (reference sequence).

The chain employs TRBV4-2 and TRBJ2-3, with D unresolved. This CDR3 region has 14 residues. Germline V CDR1 and CDR2: LGHNA, YNFKEQ. Deletions cut 1 base from V and 2 bases from J, with 7 bases between. Written as DNA, the CDR3 is TGTGCCAGCAGCCAAGGCGACTTCACAGATACGCAGTATTTT. Its translation is CASSQGDFTDTQYF.

The V gene is TRBV9, the J gene TRBJ2-7; no firm D call. V shed 4 bases and J shed 4 bases, with 15 bases lying between them. Per germline, CDR1 SGDLS and CDR2 YYNGEE. The CDR3 is made up of 14 amino acids. The CDR3 sequence is CASSSPGPTYEQYF. CDR3 nucleotide sequence: TGTGCCAGCAGCTCTCCGGGTCCTACTTACGAGCAGTACTTC.

The V call is TRBV30, the J call TRBJ1-1; D is undetermined. This CDR3 is built from 13 residues. Germline V lookup: CDR1 GTSNPN, CDR2 SVGIG (reference sequence). Between the trimmed V and J ends, which lost 1 base and 5 bases, there was a span of 11 bases. The CDR3 bases are TGTGCCTGGAGTGAAACAATGGGGACTGAAGCTTTCTTT. Translation: CAWSETMGTEAFF.

This chain uses TRBV19 with TRBJ1-6; TRBD1 matches 9 bases. The CDR3 runs to 15 residues. The germline V gene has CDR1 LNHDA and CDR2 SQIVND (reference sequence). V gave up 8 bases and J gave up 6 bases; unmatched junction bases: 8. CDR3 sequence: CASSGTGQGNSPLHF. CDR3 nucleotide sequence: TGTGCCAGTTCCGGGACGGGACAGGGTAATTCACCCCTCCACTTT.

The V and J genes are TRBV4-1 and TRBJ2-7; D perhaps matches TRBD2 (6 bases). V shed 3 bases and J shed 2 bases, with 14 bases lying between them. Germline values: CDR1 MGHRA, CDR2 YSYEKL. This CDR3 is built from 15 residues. The CDR3 protein is CASSHGVRETYEQYF. The CDR3 nucleotides are TGCGCCAGCAGCCATGGCGTCCGGGAGACCTACGAGCAGTACTTC.

The chain links TRBV5-1 to TRBJ1-5; 7 nucleotides match TRBD1. The length of the CDR3 is 13 residues. The ends lost 5 bases at V and 4 bases at J; junction bases unmatched: 3. Germline V gene sequence: CDR1 SGHRS, CDR2 YFSETQ. The CDR3 loop is CASRGDSNQPQHF. The CDR3 DNA follows: TGCGCCAGCAGGGGGGACAGTAATCAGCCCCAGCATTTT.

J is TRBJ2-7 and V is TRBV6-5; D call uncertain. This CDR3 contains 14 residues. Trimming took 5 bases from V and 0 from J, leaving 11 bases between them. Germline CDR1 MNHEY, CDR2 SVGAGI. The CDR3 bases are TGTGCCAGCAGTCCGGACCCTAGCTCCTACGAGCAGTACTTC. Its translation: CASSPDPSSYEQYF.